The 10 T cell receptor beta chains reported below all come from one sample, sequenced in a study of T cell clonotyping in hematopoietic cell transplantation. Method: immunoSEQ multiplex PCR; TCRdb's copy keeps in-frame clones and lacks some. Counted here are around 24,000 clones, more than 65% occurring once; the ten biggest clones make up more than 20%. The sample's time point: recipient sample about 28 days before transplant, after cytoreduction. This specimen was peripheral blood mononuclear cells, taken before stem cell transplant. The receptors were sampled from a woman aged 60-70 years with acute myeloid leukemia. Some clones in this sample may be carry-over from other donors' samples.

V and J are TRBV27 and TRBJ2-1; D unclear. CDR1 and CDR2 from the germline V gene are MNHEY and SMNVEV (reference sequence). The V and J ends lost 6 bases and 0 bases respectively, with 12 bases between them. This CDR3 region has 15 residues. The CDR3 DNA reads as TGTGCCAGCAGAGTTGACGGCAGCTCCTACAATGAGCAGTTCTTC. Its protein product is CASRVDGSSYNEQFF.

The CDR3 sequence: CASSFMTVMETGELFF. The CDR3 coding sequence is TGTGCCAGCAGCTTTATGACCGTGATGGAGACCGGGGAGCTGTTTTTT. The chain is built from TRBV7-8 and TRBJ2-2; D is unclear. The CDR3 runs 16 residues. The germline V gene encodes CDR1 SGHVS and CDR2 FQNEAQ. V was pared by 3 bases and J by 5 bases, with 16 bases between. The complete variable domain, with remaining parts taken from reference TRBV7-8 and TRBJ2-2, reads GAGVSQSPRYKVAKRGQDVALRCDPISGHVSLFWYQQALGQGPEFLTYFQNEAQLDKSGLPSDRFFAERPEGSVSTLKIQRTQQEDSAVYLCASSFMTVMETGELFFGEGSRLTVL.

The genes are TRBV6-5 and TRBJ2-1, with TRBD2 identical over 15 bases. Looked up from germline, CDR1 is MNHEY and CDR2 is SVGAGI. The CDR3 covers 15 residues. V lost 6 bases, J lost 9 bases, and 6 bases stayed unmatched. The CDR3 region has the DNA TGTGCCAGCAGCCGCGGACTAGCGGGAGGGGGTGAGCAGTTCTTC. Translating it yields CASSRGLAGGGEQFF.

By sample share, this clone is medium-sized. The CDR3 region has the DNA TGTGCCAGCAGTGACGCGGGCACAGATACGCAGTATTTT. It is translated as CASSDAGTDTQYF. The genes are TRBV6-4 and TRBJ2-3; D not resolved. This CDR3 spans 13 amino acids. The germline V gene has CDR1 MRHNA and CDR2 SNTAGT. Trimming removed 2 bases at V and 1 base at J, with 4 bases between.

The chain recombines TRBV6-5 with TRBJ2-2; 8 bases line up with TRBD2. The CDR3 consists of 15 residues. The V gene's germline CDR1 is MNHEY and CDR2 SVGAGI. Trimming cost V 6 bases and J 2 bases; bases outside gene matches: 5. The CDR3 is CASRGSGINTGELFF. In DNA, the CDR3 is TGTGCCAGCAGGGGTAGCGGGATTAACACCGGGGAGCTGTTTTTT.

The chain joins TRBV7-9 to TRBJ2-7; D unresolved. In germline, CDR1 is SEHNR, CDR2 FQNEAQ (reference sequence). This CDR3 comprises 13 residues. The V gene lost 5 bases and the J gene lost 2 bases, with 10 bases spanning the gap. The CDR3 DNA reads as TGTGCCAGCAGCCCCCGTGGACCCTACGAGCAGTACTTC. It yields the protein CASSPRGPYEQYF.

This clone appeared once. CDR3 loop: CASSFRGIRDTQYF. The CDR3 coding sequence is TGTGCCAGCAGTTTTCGGGGCATTCGAGATACGCAGTATTTT. The V and J genes are TRBV28 and TRBJ2-3; D could derive from TRBD1 or TRBD2 (5 bases each). The V end lost 3 bases, the J end lost 5 bases, and 12 bases lay between the germline ends. The CDR3 loop spans 14 amino acids. Looked up from germline, CDR1 is MDHEN and CDR2 is SYDVKM. The full variable domain, its missing parts supplied by reference TRBV28 and TRBJ2-3, is DVKVTQSSRYLVKRTGEKVFLECVQDMDHENMFWYRQDPGLGLRLIYFSYDVKMKEKGDIPEGYSVSREKKERFSLILESASTNQTSMYLCASSFRGIRDTQYFGPGTRLTVL.

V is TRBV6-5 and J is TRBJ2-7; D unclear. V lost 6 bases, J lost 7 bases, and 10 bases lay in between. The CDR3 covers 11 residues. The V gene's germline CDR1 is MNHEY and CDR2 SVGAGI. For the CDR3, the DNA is TGTGCCAGCAGCCTTCTGGGAGAGCAGTACTTC. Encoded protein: CASSLLGEQYF.

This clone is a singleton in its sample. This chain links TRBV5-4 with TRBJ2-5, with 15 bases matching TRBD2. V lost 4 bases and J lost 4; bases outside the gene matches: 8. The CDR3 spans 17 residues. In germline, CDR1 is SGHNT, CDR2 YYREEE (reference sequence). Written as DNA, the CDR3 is TGTGCCAGCAGCCTAGGACTAGCGGGGGGGGGAGCAGAGACCCAGTACTTC. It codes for CASSLGLAGGGAETQYF.

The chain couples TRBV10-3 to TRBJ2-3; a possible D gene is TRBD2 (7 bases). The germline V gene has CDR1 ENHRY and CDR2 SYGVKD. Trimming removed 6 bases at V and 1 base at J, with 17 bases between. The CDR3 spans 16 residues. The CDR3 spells CAIRSPGEGGTDTQYF. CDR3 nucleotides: TGTGCCATCAGAAGCCCAGGGGAGGGCGGCACAGATACGCAGTATTTT.